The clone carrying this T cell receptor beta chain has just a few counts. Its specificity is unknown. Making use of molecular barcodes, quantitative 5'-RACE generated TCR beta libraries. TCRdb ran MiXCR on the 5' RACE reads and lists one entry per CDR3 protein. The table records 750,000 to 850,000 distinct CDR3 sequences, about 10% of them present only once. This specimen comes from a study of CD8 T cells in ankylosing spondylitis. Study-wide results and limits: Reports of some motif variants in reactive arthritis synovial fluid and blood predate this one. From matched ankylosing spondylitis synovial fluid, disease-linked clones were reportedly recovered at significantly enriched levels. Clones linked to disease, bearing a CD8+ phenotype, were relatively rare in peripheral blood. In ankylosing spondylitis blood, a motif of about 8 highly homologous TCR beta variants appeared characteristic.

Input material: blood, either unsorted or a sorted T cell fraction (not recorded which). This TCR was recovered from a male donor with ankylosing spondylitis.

In nucleotides, the CDR3 is TGTGCCAGCAGCTTCAGGGTTTCGAGCACCGGGGAGCTGTTTTTT. Encoded protein: CASSFRVSSTGELFF. This chain joins TRBV7-2 and TRBJ2-2, with D maybe TRBD1 (5 bases). The CDR3 has 15 amino acids. Per germline, CDR1 SGHTA and CDR2 FQGNSA. V was trimmed by 3 bases and J by 4 bases, leaving 12 bases between them.